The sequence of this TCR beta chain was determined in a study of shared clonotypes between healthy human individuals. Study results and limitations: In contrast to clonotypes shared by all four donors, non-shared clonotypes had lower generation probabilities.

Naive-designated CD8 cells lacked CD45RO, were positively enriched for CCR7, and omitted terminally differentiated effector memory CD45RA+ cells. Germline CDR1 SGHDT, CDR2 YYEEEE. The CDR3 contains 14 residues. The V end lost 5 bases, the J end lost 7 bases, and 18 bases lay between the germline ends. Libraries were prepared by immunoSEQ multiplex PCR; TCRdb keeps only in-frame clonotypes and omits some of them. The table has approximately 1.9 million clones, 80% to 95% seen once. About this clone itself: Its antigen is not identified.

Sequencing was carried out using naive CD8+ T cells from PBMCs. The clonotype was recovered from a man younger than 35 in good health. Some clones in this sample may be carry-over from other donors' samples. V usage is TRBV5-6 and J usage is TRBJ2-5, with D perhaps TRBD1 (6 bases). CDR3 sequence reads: CASRQKGVYGTQYF. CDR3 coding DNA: TGTGCCAGCAGACAGAAGGGGGTATACGGGACCCAGTACTTC. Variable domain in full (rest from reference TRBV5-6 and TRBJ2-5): DAGVTQSPTHLIKTRGQQVTLRCSPKSGHDTVSWYQQALGQGPQFIFQYYEEEERQRGNFPDRFSGHQFPNYSSELNVNALLLGDSALYLCASRQKGVYGTQYFGPGTRLLVL.